This TCR beta chain was captured by sequencing in a study of PD-1 blockade in classical Hodgkin lymphoma. Concerning this clone itself: Its antigen is currently unknown.

Study-wide findings and caveats: The causes of the repertoire differences, possibly disease activity or prior therapy, remain undefined. CD4+ but not CD8+ TCR diversity rose significantly by C4D1.

The table came from immunoSEQ multiplex PCR; TCRdb's copy has only in-frame clones and leaves some out. The data show about 97,000 clones, 75% to 90% seen once. The CDR3 spans 17 residues. Germline CDR1 SGHDN, CDR2 FVKESK. V was shortened by 4 bases and J by 0 bases, with 15 bases between the two germline ends. Brentuximab vedotin exposure varied, and every patient relapsed after autologous stem cell transplantation. V gene TRBV14 combines with J gene TRBJ1-4, with unresolved D. The origin of this receptor is a human donor with classical Hodgkin lymphoma. Here the sequenced sample was peripheral blood mononuclear cells (PBMCs), taken before the second cycle of nivolumab. The CDR3 DNA follows: TGTGCCAGCAGCCCTCTCCGGAGGTGGACAACTAATGAAAAACTGTTTTTT. Translation: CASSPLRRWTTNEKLFF.